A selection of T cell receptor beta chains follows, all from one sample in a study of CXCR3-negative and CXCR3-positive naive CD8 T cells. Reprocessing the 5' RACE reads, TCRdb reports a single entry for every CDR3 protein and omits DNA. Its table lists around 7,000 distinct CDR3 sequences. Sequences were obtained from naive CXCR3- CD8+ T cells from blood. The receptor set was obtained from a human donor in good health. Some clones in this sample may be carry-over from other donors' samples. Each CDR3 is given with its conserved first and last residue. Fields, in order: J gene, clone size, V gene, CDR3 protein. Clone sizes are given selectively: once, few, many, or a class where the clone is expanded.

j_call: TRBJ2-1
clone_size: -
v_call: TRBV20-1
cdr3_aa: CWWLGISSYNEQFF

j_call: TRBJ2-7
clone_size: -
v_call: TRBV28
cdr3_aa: CASSLDGLASEQYF

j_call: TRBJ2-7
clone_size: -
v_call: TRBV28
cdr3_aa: CASSPPGQDYEQYF

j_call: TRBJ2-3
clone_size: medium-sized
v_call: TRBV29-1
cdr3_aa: CSVSGGGTDTQYF

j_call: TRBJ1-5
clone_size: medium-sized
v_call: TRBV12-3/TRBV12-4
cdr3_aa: CASSFLGVQGNQPQHF

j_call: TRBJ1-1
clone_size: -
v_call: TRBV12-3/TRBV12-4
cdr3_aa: CASSLTVGSTEAFF

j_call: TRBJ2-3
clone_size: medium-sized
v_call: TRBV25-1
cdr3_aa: CASSEREGSRFDTQYF

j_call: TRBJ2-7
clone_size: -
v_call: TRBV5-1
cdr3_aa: CASSPPGEQYF

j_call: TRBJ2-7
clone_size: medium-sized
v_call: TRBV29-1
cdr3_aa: CSAGTGYEQYF

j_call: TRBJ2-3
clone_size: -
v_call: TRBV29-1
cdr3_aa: CSAEGTEIISTDTQYF

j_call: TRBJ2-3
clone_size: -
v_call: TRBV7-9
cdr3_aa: CASTKPGQIIGGTDTQYF

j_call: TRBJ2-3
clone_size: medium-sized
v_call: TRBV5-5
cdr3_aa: CASSPGGAGGSLSTDTQYF

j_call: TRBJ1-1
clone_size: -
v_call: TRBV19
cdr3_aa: CASRPGANTEAFF

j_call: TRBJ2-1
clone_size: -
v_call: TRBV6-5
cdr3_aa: CASSSPWGGVYNEQFF

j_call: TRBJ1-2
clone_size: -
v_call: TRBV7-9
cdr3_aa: CASSLSTPGQHYGYTF

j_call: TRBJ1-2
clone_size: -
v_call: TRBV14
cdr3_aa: CASSQDNINYGYTF

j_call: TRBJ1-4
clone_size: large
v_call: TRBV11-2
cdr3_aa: CASSMATNEKLFF

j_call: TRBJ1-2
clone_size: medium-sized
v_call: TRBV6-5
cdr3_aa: CASSLVATGESYGYTF

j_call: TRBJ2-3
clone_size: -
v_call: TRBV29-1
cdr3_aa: CSVEGQLADTQYF

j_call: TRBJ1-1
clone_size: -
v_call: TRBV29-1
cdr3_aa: CSLKGGANTEAFF

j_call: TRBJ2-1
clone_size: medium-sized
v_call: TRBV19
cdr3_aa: CASSIWGNNEQFF

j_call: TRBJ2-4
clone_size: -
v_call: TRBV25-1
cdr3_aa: CASSASGGALPDIQYF

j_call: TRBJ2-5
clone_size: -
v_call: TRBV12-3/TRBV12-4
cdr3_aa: CASRGLRETQYF

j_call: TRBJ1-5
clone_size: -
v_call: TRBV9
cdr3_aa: CASSVGTGWQPQHF

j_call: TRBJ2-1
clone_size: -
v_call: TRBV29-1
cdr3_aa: CSVGASGYNEQFF

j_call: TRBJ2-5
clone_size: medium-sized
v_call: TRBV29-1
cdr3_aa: CSVYGTVQETQYF

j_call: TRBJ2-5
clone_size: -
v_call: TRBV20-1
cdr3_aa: CSAAQENQETQYF

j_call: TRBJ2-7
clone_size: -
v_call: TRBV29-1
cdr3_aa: CSVEDQWAGSYEQYF

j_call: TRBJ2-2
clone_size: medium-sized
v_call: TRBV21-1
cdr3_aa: CASSSSFRGRIAGELFF

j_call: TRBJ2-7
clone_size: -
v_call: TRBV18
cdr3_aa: CASSPDREIPEQYF

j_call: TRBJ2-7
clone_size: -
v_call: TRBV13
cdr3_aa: CASRSTGGHQQSF

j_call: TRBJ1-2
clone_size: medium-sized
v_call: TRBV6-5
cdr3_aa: CASSYSEVDYGYTF

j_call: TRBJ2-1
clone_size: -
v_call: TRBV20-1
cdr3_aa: CSARDAGKGSYNEQFF

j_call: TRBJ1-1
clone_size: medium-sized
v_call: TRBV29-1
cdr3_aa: CSVIRGSTEAFF

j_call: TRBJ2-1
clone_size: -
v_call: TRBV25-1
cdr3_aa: CASSAGAGYNEQFF

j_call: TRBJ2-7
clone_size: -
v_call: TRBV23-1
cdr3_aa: CPSEGTYEQYF

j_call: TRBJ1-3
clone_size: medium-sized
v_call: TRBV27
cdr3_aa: CASAPGSGNTIYF

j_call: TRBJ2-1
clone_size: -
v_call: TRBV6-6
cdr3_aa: CASGKLGDEQFF

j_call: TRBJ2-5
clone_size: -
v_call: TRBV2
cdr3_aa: CASSETTQETQYF

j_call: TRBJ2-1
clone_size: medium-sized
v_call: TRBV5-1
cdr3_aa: CASSPSSFIPGDSYNEQFF

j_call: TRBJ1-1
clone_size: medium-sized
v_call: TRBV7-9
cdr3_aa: CASSLQENTEAFF

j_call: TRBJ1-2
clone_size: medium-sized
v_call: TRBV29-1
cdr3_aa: CSVDLRQGDGYTF

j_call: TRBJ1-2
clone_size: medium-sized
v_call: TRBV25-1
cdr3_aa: CASSSHGTGVGYTF

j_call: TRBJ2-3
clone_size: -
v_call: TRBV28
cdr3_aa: CASSLRVSGRAADTQYF

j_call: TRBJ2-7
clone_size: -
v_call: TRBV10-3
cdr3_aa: CAISDLSSYEQYF

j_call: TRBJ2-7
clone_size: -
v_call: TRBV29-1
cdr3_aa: CSVEDGTGTYEQYF